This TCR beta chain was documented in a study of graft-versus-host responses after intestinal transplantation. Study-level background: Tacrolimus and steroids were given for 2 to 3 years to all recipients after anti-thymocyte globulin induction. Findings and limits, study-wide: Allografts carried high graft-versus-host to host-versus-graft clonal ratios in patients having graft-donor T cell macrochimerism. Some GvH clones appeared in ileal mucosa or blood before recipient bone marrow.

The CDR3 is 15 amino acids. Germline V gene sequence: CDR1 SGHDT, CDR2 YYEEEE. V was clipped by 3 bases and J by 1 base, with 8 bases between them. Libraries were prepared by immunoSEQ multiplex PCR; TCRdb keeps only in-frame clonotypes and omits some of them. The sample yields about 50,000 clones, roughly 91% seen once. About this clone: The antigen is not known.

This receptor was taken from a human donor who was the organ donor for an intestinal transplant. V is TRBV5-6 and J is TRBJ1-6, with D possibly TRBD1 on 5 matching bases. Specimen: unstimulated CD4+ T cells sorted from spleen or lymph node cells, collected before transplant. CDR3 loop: CASSSRGSYNSPLHF. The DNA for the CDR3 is TGTGCCAGCAGCTCGAGGGGTTCCTATAATTCACCCCTCCACTTT.